Included here is one T cell receptor (beta chain) sequence, with context. Its antigen is not known. This CDR3 has 17 residues. The ends lost 4 bases at V and 4 bases at J; junction bases unmatched: 15. Germline V lookup: CDR1 SEHNR, CDR2 FQNEAQ (reference sequence). The data were obtained in a study of shared clonotypes between healthy human individuals. The deep-level immunoSEQ assay was used. In the original workflow: ImmunoSEQ yielded junction-only sequences lacking quality scores, so filtering differed. Data came from immunoSEQ multiplex PCR; TCRdb stores just in-frame clones and leaves some out. That table gives V, J and clone size, and the DNA gave D and trimming. Among around 2,000,000 clones, about 95% were seen once, and the ten largest hold approximately 1.2%. Study-wide results and caveats: Despite large depth, sorted-subset datasets appeared incompletely sequenced. Of the naive CD4 clonotypes, around 4.9% were shared across a handful of donors.

In the naive CD8 group, cells lacked CD45RO and were positively selected for CCR7, so terminally differentiated effector memory CD45RA+ cells were left out. V and J are TRBV7-9 and TRBJ2-7; 8 bases align to TRBD2. The sequencing input was naive CD8+ T cells sorted from blood. This clonotype was sampled from a man between 18 and 35 years old in good health. The CDR3 DNA follows: TGTGCCAGCAGCTCTTTGGCGACTAGCGCATTATTATACGAGCAGTACTTC. Translating gives CASSSLATSALLYEQYF. Based on the CDR3 plus reference TRBV7-9 and TRBJ2-7, the full variable domain is DTGVSQNPRHKITKRGQNVTFRCDPISEHNRLYWYRQTLGQGPEFLTYFQNEAQLEKSRLLSDRFSAERPKGSFSTLEIQRTEQGDSAMYLCASSSLATSALLYEQYFGPGTRLTVT.